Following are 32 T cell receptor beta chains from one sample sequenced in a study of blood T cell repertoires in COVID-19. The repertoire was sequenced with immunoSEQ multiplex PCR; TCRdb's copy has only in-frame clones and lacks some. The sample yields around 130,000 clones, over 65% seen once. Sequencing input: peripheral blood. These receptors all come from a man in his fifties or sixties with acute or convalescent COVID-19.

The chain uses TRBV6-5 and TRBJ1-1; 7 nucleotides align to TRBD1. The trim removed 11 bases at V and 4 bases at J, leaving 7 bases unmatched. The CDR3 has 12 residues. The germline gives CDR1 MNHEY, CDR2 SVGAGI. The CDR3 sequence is CASRTGATEAFF. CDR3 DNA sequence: TGTGCCTCCAGAACAGGGGCCACTGAAGCTTTCTTT.

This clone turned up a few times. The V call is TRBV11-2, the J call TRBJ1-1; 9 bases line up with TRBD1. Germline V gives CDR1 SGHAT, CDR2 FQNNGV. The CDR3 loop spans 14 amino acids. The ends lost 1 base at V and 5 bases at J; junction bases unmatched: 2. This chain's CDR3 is CASSLGQGGTEAFF. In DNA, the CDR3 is TGTGCCAGCAGCTTAGGACAGGGGGGGACTGAAGCTTTCTTT.

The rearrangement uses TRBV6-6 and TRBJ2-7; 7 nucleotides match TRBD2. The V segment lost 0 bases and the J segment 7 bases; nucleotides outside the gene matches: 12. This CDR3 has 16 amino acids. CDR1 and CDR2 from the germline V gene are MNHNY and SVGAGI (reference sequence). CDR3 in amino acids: CASSYSRGEGFVEQYV. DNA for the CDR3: TGTGCCAGCAGTTACTCGAGAGGGGAGGGGTTTGTGGAGCAGTACGTC.

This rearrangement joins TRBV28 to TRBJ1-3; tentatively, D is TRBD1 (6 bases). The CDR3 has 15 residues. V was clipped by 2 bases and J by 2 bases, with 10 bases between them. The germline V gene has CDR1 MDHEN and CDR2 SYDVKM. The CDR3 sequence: CASSLRTVAGNTIYF. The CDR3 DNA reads TGTGCCAGCAGTTTAAGGACAGTAGCTGGAAACACCATATATTTT.

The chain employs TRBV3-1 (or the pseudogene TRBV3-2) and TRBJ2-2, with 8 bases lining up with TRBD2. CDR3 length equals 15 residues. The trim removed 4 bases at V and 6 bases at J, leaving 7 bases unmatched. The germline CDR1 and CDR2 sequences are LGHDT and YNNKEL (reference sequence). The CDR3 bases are TGTGCCAGCAGCCCCGAAACGGGGGGGTCCGGGGAGCTGTTTTTT. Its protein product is CASSPETGGSGELFF.

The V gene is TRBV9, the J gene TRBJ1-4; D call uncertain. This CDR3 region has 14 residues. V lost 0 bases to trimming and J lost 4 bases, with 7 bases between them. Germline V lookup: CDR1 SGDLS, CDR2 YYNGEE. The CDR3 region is CASSVEGVNEKLFF. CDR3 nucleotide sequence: TGTGCCAGCAGCGTAGAAGGAGTTAATGAAAAACTGTTTTTT.

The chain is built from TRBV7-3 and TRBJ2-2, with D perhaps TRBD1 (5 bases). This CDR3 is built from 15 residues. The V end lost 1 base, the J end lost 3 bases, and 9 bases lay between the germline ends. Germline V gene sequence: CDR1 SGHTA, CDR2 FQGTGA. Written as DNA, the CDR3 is TGTGCCAGCAGCTTAATTGACAGAGACACCGGGGAGCTGTTTTTT. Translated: CASSLIDRDTGELFF.

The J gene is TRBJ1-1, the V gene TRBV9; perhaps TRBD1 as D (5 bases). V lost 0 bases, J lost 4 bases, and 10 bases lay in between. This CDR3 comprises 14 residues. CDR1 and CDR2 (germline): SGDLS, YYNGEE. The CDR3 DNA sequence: TGTGCCAGCAGCGTAGGGTTCGGGGGCACTGAAGCTTTCTTT. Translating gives CASSVGFGGTEAFF. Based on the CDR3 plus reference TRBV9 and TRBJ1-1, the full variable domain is DSGVTQTPKHLITATGQRVTLRCSPRSGDLSVYWYQQSLDQGLQFLIQYYNGEERAKGNILERFSAQQFPDLHSELNLSSLELGDSALYFCASSVGFGGTEAFFGQGTRLTVV.

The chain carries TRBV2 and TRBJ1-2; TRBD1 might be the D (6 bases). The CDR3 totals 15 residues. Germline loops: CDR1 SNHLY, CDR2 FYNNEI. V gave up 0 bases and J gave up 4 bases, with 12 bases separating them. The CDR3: CASSEAPGAVYGYTF. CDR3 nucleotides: TGTGCCAGCAGTGAAGCCCCAGGGGCGGTCTATGGCTACACCTTC.

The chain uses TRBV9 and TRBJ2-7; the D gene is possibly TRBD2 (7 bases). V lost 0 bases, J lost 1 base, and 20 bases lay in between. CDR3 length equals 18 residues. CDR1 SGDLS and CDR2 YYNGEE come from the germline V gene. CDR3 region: CASSVGGGGRGLSYEQYF. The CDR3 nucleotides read TGTGCCAGCAGCGTAGGAGGAGGGGGGAGGGGTCTGTCCTACGAGCAGTACTTC.

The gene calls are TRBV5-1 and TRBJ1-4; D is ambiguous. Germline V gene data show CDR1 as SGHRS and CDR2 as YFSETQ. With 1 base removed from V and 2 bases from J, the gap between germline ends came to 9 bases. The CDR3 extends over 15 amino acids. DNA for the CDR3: TGCGCCAGCAGCTTGAGTCCGGGGACTAATGAAAAACTGTTTTTT. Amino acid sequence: CASSLSPGTNEKLFF.

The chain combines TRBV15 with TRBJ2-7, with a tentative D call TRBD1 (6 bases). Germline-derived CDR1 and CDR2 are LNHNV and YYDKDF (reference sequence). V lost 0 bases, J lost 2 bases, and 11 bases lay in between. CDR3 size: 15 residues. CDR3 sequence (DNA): TGTGCCACCAGCAGAGATACAGGGTTGGCCTACGAGCAGTACTTC. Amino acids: CATSRDTGLAYEQYF.

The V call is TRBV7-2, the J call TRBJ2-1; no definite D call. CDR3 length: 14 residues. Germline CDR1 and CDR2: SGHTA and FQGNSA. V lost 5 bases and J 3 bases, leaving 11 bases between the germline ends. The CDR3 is CASSNYLSYNEQFF. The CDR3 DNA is TGTGCCAGCAGCAACTACCTGAGCTACAATGAGCAGTTCTTC. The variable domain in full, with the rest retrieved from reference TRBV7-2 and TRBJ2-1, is GAGVSQSPSNKVTEKGKDVELRCDPISGHTALYWYRQSLGQGLEFLIYFQGNSAPDKSGLPSDRFSAERTGGSVSTLTIQRTQQEDSAVYLCASSNYLSYNEQFFGPGTRLTVL.

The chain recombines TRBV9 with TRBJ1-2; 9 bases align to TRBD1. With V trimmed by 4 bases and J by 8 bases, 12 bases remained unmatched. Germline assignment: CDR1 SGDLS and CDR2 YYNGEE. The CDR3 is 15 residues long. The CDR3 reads CASSISTGGNDGYTF. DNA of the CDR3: TGTGCCAGCAGCATATCAACAGGGGGCAATGACGGCTACACCTTC.

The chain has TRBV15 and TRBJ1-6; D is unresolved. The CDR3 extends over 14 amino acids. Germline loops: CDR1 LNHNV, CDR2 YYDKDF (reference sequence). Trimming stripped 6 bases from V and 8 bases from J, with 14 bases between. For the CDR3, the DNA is TGTGCCACCAGTGTACTGGCCCGGGATTCACCCCTCCACTTT. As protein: CATSVLARDSPLHF.

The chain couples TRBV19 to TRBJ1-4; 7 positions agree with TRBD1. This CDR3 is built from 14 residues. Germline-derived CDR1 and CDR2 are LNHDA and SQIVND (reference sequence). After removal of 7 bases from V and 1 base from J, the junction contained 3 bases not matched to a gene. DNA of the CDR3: TGTGCCAGTATGAGGACAGGAACTAATGAAAAACTGTTTTTT. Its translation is CASMRTGTNEKLFF.

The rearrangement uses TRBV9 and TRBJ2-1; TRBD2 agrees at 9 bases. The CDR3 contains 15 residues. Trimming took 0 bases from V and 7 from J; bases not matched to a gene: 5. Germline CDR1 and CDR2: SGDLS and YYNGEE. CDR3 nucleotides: TGTGCCAGCAGCGTAGAGCTAGCGGGGTGGAATGAGCAGTTCTTC. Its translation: CASSVELAGWNEQFF.

CDR3 nucleotides: TGTGCCAGCTCACCACCTAACAGTAACTATGGCTACACCTTC. This codes for CASSPPNSNYGYTF. The chain couples TRBV18 to TRBJ1-2; D gene uncertain. Between the trimmed V and J ends, which lost 0 bases and 1 base, there was a span of 6 bases. This CDR3 region has 14 residues. Germline V CDR1 and CDR2: KGHSH, LQKENI. The full variable domain, with the rest looked up from reference TRBV18 and TRBJ1-2, is NAGVMQNPRHLVRRRGQEARLRCSPMKGHSHVYWYRQLPEEGLKFMVYLQKENIIDESGMPKERFSAEFPKEGPSILRIQQVVRGDSAAYFCASSPPNSNYGYTFGSGTRLTVV.

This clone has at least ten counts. The CDR3 sequence is CATETGFGTEAFF. In DNA form, the CDR3 reads TGTGCCACCGAGACAGGGTTCGGGACTGAAGCTTTCTTT. The chain joins TRBV12-3 or TRBV12-4 to TRBJ1-1, with TRBD1 identical over 7 bases. This CDR3 is 13 amino acids long. The V and J ends lost 10 bases and 5 bases, in that order; junction bases with no gene match: 10.

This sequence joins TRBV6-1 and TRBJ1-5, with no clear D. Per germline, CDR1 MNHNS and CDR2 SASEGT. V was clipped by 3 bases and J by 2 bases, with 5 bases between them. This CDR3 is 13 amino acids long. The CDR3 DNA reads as TGTGCCAGCAGTGACAGGCGCAATCAGCCCCAGCATTTT. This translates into CASSDRRNQPQHF.

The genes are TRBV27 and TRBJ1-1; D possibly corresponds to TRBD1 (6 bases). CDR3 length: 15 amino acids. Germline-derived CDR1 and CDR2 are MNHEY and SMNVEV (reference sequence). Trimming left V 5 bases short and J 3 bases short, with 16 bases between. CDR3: CASSPQGGVYTEAFF. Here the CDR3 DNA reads TGTGCCAGCAGTCCCCAAGGGGGGGTTTACACTGAAGCTTTCTTT.

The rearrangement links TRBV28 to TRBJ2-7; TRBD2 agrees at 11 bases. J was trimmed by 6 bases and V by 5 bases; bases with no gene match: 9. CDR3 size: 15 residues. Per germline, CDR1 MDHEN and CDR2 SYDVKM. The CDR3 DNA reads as TGTGCCAGCAGTGCTCAGACTAGCGGGGTCACCGAGCAGTACTTC. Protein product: CASSAQTSGVTEQYF. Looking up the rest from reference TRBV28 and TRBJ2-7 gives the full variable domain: DVKVTQSSRYLVKRTGEKVFLECVQDMDHENMFWYRQDPGLGLRLIYFSYDVKMKEKGDIPEGYSVSREKKERFSLILESASTNQTSMYLCASSAQTSGVTEQYFGPGTRLTVT.

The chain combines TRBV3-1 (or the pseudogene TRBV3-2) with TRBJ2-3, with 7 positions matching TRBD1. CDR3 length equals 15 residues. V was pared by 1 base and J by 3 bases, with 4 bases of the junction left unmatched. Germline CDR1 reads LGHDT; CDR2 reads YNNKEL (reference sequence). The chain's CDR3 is CASSQAGQITDTQYF. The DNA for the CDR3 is TGTGCCAGCAGCCAAGCGGGACAGATTACAGATACGCAGTATTTT.

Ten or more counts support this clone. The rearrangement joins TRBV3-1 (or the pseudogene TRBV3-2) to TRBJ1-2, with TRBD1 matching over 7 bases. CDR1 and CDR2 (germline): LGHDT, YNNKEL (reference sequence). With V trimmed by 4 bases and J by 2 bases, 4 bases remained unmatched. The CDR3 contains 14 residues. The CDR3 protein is CASSRDSGNYGYTF. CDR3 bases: TGTGCCAGCAGCCGGGACAGCGGGAACTATGGCTACACCTTC.

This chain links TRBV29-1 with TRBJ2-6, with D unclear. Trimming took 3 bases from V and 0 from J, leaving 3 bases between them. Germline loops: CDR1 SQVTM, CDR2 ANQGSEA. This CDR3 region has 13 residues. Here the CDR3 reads CSVESSGANVLTF. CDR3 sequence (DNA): TGCAGCGTTGAGAGCTCTGGGGCCAACGTCCTGACTTTC.

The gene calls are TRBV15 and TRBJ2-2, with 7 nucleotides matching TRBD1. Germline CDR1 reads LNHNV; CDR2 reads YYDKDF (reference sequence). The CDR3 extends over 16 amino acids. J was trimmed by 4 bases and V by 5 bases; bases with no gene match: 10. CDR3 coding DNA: TGTGCCACCAGCCACGGGGACAGCCTCTTCACCGGGGAGCTGTTTTTT. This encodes CATSHGDSLFTGELFF.

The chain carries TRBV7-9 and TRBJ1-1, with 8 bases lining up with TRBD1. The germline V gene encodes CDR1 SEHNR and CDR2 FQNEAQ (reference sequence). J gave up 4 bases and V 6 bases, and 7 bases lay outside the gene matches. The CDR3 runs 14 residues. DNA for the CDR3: TGTGCCAGCAGGCCGAATGGACAGGGCACTGAAGCTTTCTTT. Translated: CASRPNGQGTEAFF.

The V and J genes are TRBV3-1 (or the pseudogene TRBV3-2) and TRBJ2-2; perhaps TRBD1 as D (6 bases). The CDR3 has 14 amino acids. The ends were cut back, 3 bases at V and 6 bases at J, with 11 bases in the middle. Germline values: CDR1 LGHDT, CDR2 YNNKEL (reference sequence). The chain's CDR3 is CASSQNRVPGELFF. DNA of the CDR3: TGTGCCAGCAGCCAGAACAGGGTTCCCGGGGAGCTGTTTTTT.

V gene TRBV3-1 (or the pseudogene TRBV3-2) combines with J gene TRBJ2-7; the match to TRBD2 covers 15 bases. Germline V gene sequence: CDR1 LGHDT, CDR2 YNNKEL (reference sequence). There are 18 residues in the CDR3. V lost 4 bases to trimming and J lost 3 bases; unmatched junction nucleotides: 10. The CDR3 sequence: CASSRGLAGGPAVYEQYF. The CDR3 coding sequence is TGTGCCAGCAGCCGCGGACTAGCGGGGGGGCCGGCCGTCTACGAGCAGTACTTC.

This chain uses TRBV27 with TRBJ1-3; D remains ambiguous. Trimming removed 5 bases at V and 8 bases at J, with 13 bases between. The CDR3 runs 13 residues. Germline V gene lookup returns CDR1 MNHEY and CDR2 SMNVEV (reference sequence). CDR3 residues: CASSRRAGYTIYF. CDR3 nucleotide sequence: TGTGCCAGCAGTAGAAGGGCGGGGTACACCATATATTTT.

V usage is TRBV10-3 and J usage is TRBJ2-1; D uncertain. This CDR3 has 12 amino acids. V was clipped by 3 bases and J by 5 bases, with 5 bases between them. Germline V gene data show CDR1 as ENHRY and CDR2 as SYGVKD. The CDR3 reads CAISEQNNEQFF. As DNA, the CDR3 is TGTGCCATCAGTGAACAGAACAATGAGCAGTTCTTC.

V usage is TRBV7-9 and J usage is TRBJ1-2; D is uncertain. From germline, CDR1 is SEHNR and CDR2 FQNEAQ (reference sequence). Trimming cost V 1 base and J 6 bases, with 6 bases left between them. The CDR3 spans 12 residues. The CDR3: CASSLGPDGYTF. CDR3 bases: TGTGCCAGCAGCTTAGGTCCGGATGGCTACACCTTC.